This T cell receptor (beta chain) derives from a study of blood T cell repertoires in COVID-19. Assay: immunoSEQ multiplex PCR; the TCRdb copy retains only in-frame clones and omits some. The sample has 120,000 to 150,000 clones, under 90% seen once; the top ten hold around 35%. What was sequenced was peripheral blood. This clonotype originated in a human donor in a cohort sampled during active COVID-19.

CDR3 loop: CASSLQGVNTEAFF. The CDR3 DNA sequence: TGTGCCAGCAGCCTACAGGGCGTTAACACTGAAGCTTTCTTT. The chain links TRBV3-1 (or the pseudogene TRBV3-2) to TRBJ1-1, with D tentatively TRBD1 (6 bases). The CDR3 is made up of 14 amino acids. Between the trimmed V and J ends, which lost 4 bases and 2 bases, there was a span of 11 bases. Germline lookup yields CDR1 LGHDT and CDR2 YNNKEL (reference sequence).